This TCR beta chain was profiled in a study of cytomegalovirus exposure and HLA in healthy donors. The PCR had 60 Vbeta and 13 Jbeta primers. TCRdb's table, derived via immunoSEQ multiplex PCR, lists solely in-frame clones and lacks some. This table holds around 200,000 clones, roughly 80% found once. CDR1 is GTSNPN and CDR2 is SVGIG in the germline V gene (reference sequence). V shed 3 bases and J 2 bases; nucleotides not matched to a gene: 10. CDR3 size: 16 residues. The chain links TRBV30 to TRBJ1-2; 9 nucleotides agree with TRBD1. The clonotype comes from a boy aged 5-17 years in good health and CMV-seronegative. Sequencing was done on a sample of PBMCs. The CDR3, as DNA: TGTGCCTGGAGACTACTACCTACAGGGGGCAACTATGGCTACACCTTC. Protein product: CAWRLLPTGGNYGYTF. The whole variable domain, remainder taken from reference TRBV30 and TRBJ1-2, is SQTIHQWPATLVQPVGSPLSLECTVEGTSNPNLYWYRQAAGRGLQLLFYSVGIGQISSEVPQNLSASRPQDRQFILSSKKLLLSDSGFYLCAWRLLPTGGNYGYTFGSGTRLTVV.